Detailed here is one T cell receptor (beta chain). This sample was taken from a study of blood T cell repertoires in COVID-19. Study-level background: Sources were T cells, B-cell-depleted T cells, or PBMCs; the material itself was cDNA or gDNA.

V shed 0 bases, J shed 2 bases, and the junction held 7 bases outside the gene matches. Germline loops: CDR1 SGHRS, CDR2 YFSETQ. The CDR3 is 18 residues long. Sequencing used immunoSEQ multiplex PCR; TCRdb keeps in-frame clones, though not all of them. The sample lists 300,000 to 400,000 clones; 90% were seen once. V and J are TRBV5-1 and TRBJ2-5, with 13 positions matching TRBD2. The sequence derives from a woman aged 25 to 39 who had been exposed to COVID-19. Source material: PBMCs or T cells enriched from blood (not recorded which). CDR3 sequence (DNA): TGCGCCAGCAGCTTGGGACTAGCGGGGGGCGGAGGGCAAGAGACCCAGTACTTC. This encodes CASSLGLAGGGGQETQYF.